Included here is one TCR beta chain sequence, with context. The sample originates from a study of blood T cell repertoires in COVID-19. Study details: The analysed material was cDNA or gDNA that came from T cells, B-cell-depleted T cells, or PBMCs.

In the authors' workflow: Cell counts per sample came from amplifying reference gene primers. TCRdb's copy holds only in-frame clones and misses some; the assay was immunoSEQ multiplex PCR. The V and J calls and clone size were taken over from that table, and D and trimming were inferred from the DNA. The sample consists of some 44,000 clones, about nine tenths of them appearing once. The CDR3 length is 15 residues. V was clipped by 2 bases and J by 4 bases, with 15 bases between them. The germline V gene has CDR1 SGHAT and CDR2 FQNNGV. The rearrangement uses TRBV11-2 and TRBJ2-7, with a tentative D call TRBD1 (5 bases). The TCR comes from a human donor in a cohort sampled during active COVID-19. The specimen was peripheral blood. The CDR3: CASSLSRGAGYEQYF. DNA of the CDR3: TGTGCCAGCAGCTTATCTAGGGGCGCCGGGTACGAGCAGTACTTC.